The text below deals with one TCR beta chain. This sample stems from a study of technical replicates of blood from a few donors. Libraries were prepared by immunoSEQ multiplex PCR; TCRdb keeps only in-frame clonotypes and omits some of them. The sample carries under 85,000 clones, 91% recorded once. CDR1 is SGHTA and CDR2 is FQGTGA in the germline V gene. V gave up 5 bases and J gave up 5 bases; unmatched junction bases: 16. The CDR3 covers 17 residues. V is TRBV7-3 and J is TRBJ1-1; TRBD1 aligns across 8 bases. The receptor's source is a human donor in good health. Some clones in this sample may be carry-over from other donors' samples. The material sequenced was T cells isolated from PBMCs. CDR3 residues: CASSPFGQGALSTEAFF. The CDR3 DNA reads TGTGCCAGCAGCCCTTTCGGTCAGGGGGCATTAAGTACTGAAGCTTTCTTT. Combining the CDR3 with reference TRBV7-3 and TRBJ1-1 gives the whole variable domain GAGVSQTPSNKVTEKGKYVELRCDPISGHTALYWYRQSLGQGPEFLIYFQGTGAADDSGLPNDRFFAVRPEGSVSTLKIQRTERGDSAVYLCASSPFGQGALSTEAFFGQGTRLTVV.